The 23 T cell receptor beta chains given below trace back to one sample, sequenced in a study of T cells in Graves' hyperthyroidism and ophthalmopathy. TCR beta CDR3 regions were amplified from RNA. A first-round RT-PCR of the TCR CDR3 used the HTBI primer set. TCRdb re-called the multiplex PCR reads with MiXCR, one entry per CDR3 protein. The sample contains some 350,000 distinct CDR3 sequences, 12% to 15% of which appear only once. Sequencing was carried out using blood. The receptors were gathered from a woman in her fifties or sixties with Graves' ophthalmopathy.

This sequence joins TRBV27 and TRBJ2-3, with a tentative D call TRBD2 (5 bases). Germline CDR1 MNHEY, CDR2 SMNVEV (reference sequence). Trimming cost V 4 bases and J 0 bases, with 14 bases left between them. The CDR3 has 16 amino acids. The CDR3 DNA follows: TGTGCCAGCAGTTCCCTAAAGCGGAGTAGCACAGATACGCAGTATTTT. Translation gives CASSSLKRSSTDTQYF.

The genes are TRBV27 and TRBJ2-3, with TRBD1 matching 9 bases. The germline gives CDR1 MNHEY, CDR2 SMNVEV (reference sequence). The CDR3 totals 15 residues. V gave up 6 bases and J gave up 6 bases; unmatched junction bases: 10. Here the CDR3 DNA reads TGTGCCAGCAGCTGGACAGGGGCGCTTGGGGATACGCAGTATTTT. This sequence encodes CASSWTGALGDTQYF.

The chain recombines TRBV6-5 with TRBJ1-5, with D perhaps TRBD1 (5 bases). Germline V CDR1 and CDR2: MNHEY, SVGAGI. Trimming took 0 bases from V and 3 from J, leaving 6 bases between them. This CDR3 is 14 amino acids long. The CDR3 region has the DNA TGTGCCAGCAGTTACTCGGGACTCAATCAGCCCCAGCATTTT. It yields the protein CASSYSGLNQPQHF.

This clonotype was recorded many times. The CDR3 region has the DNA TGTGCCAGCAGTTTAAGGACAGGGGCAGGGGCCAACGTCCTGACTTTC. This translates into CASSLRTGAGANVLTF. The chain has TRBV27 and TRBJ2-6, with 9 bases identical to TRBD1. With 2 bases clipped from V and 4 bases from J, the junction kept 3 bases outside the gene matches. Germline V CDR1 and CDR2: MNHEY, SMNVEV (reference sequence). CDR3 length: 16 amino acids.

The chain is built from TRBV19 and TRBJ2-1, with 12 bases fitting TRBD2. This CDR3 has 15 amino acids. The germline gives CDR1 LNHDA, CDR2 SQIVND (reference sequence). V gave up 5 bases and J gave up 7 bases; unmatched junction bases: 6. The CDR3 region has the DNA TGTGCCAGTAGTTCGACTAGCGGGAGATTGAATGAGCAGTTCTTC. Translating it yields CASSSTSGRLNEQFF.

In this sample, this clonotype turned up many times. The chain joins TRBV11-2 to TRBJ1-4; maybe TRBD1 (5 bases). CDR1 and CDR2 (germline): SGHAT, FQNNGV. Trimming removed 4 bases from V and 7 bases from J, with 16 bases in between. This CDR3 is 15 amino acids long. DNA of the CDR3: TGTGCCAGCAGCTCAGGGTTGCTGGGGAGTGAAAAACTGTTTTTT. It encodes CASSSGLLGSEKLFF.

For this clonotype: This may stem from a read error, because a much larger clone lies one nucleotide away. The rearrangement links TRBV11-2 to TRBJ1-2; weak D call: TRBD1 (6 bases). CDR1 SGHAT and CDR2 FQNNGV come from the germline V gene. This CDR3 has 14 residues. CDR3 bases: TGTGCCAGCAGCCCCCGCCCGGACAGCTATGGCCACACCTTC. Amino acids: CASSPRPDSYGHTF.

This clonotype was detected ten times or more. The J gene is TRBJ2-4, the V gene TRBV28, with unresolved D. The CDR3 is made up of 12 amino acids. CDR1 and CDR2 (germline): MDHEN, SYDVKM. Trimming shortened V by 5 bases and J by 8 bases, and 10 bases separated the two germline ends. The chain's CDR3 is CASSPGWYIQYF. CDR3 nucleotides: TGTGCCAGCAGTCCCGGGTGGTACATTCAGTACTTC.

This clonotype was seen a handful of times. This chain uses TRBV20-1 with TRBJ1-2; 8 bases agree with TRBD1. The trim removed 3 bases at V and 0 bases at J, leaving 9 bases unmatched. This CDR3 region has 16 residues. Germline lookup yields CDR1 DFQATT and CDR2 SNEGSKA (reference sequence). Written as DNA, the CDR3 is TGCAGTGCTAGTCGAGGGGCAGGGGGCACTAACTATGGCTACACCTTC. Its protein product is CSASRGAGGTNYGYTF.

This clonotype was observed many times. This sequence joins TRBV24-1 and TRBJ2-5, with TRBD2 matching 9 bases. The ends lost 4 bases at V and 5 bases at J; junction bases unmatched: 13. Germline CDR1 reads KGHDR; CDR2 reads SFDVKD. The CDR3 is made up of 17 amino acids. The DNA for the CDR3 is TGTGCCACCAGTGACAACCCTCCGGGACTAGCCTTGGAGACCCAGTACTTC. Translating gives CATSDNPPGLALETQYF.

In its sample, this clonotype was seen many times. This chain links TRBV7-2 with TRBJ1-1; possibly TRBD1 for D (5 bases). Germline V lookup: CDR1 SGHTA, CDR2 FQGNSA. CDR3 length: 13 residues. Trimming took off 6 bases at V and 1 base at J, with 9 bases between the two ends. The CDR3 loop reads CASRSGTNTEAFF. CDR3 bases: TGTGCCAGCAGAAGCGGGACGAACACTGAAGCTTTCTTT.

In this sample, this clonotype turned up many times. The chain has TRBV9 and TRBJ2-1; 9 bases map to TRBD2. CDR3 size: 15 residues. CDR1 SGDLS and CDR2 YYNGEE come from the germline V gene. Trimming cost V 5 bases and J 0 bases; bases outside gene matches: 3. For the CDR3, the DNA is TGTGCCAGCAGTGCGACTAGCGGCTCCTACAATGAGCAGTTCTTC. Its translation is CASSATSGSYNEQFF.

This clonotype appeared many times. J is TRBJ1-5 and V is TRBV20-1; D is possibly TRBD1 (5 bases). Germline CDR1 reads DFQATT; CDR2 reads SNEGSKA (reference sequence). The V and J ends lost 3 bases and 4 bases respectively, with 7 bases between them. The CDR3 runs 12 residues. The CDR3 loop is CSARRGNQPQHF. DNA of the CDR3: TGCAGTGCTAGGCGGGGGAATCAGCCCCAGCATTTT.

This chain connects TRBV4-1 to TRBJ1-2; weak D call: TRBD1 (5 bases). Deletions cut 4 bases from V and 4 bases from J, with 16 bases between. CDR1 and CDR2 (germline): MGHRA, YSYEKL. The CDR3 consists of 15 residues. The CDR3 bases are TGCGCCAGCAGCCCCGCGGGGACCTACCGCTATGGCTACACCTTC. Translation: CASSPAGTYRYGYTF.

This clonotype appeared a few times. This rearrangement joins TRBV11-2 to TRBJ2-7, with TRBD2 identical over 9 bases. Looked up from germline, CDR1 is SGHAT and CDR2 is FQNNGV. The trim removed 1 base at V and 4 bases at J, leaving 5 bases unmatched. The CDR3 totals 15 residues. The CDR3 DNA reads TGTGCCAGCAGCTTAGCGGCGACTAGCGGATACGAGCAGTACTTC. Protein product: CASSLAATSGYEQYF.

This clonotype appeared many times. The V and J genes are TRBV11-2 and TRBJ1-1; the match to TRBD1 covers 8 bases. The CDR3 contains 15 residues. Trimming took 1 base from V and 4 from J; bases not matched to a gene: 5. Looked up from germline, CDR1 is SGHAT and CDR2 is FQNNGV. CDR3 DNA: TGTGCCAGCAGCTTAGGCCTTACAGGGGGCACTGAAGCTTTCTTT. This codes for CASSLGLTGGTEAFF.

This clonotype was seen repeatedly, ten times or more. V gene TRBV20-1 combines with J gene TRBJ2-7; 10 nucleotides agree with TRBD2. Germline CDR1 is DFQATT and CDR2 is SNEGSKA (reference sequence). The CDR3 extends over 16 amino acids. J gave up 2 bases and V 0 bases, and 7 bases lay outside the gene matches. The CDR3 reads CSARDGTSVRAYEQYF. The DNA for the CDR3 is TGCAGTGCTAGAGATGGGACTAGCGTCAGGGCCTACGAGCAGTACTTC.

Only a few counts were recorded for this clonotype. The gene calls are TRBV28 and TRBJ1-3; D call uncertain. V lost 5 bases and J 7 bases, leaving 15 bases between the germline ends. The length of the CDR3 is 14 residues. Germline V gives CDR1 MDHEN, CDR2 SYDVKM. This CDR3 reads CASSPHTLRNTIYF. The DNA for the CDR3 is TGTGCCAGCAGTCCCCACACCCTGAGGAACACCATATATTTT.

The sample holds many counts of this clonotype. The chain joins TRBV2 to TRBJ1-5, with D possibly being TRBD1 (5 bases). The length of the CDR3 is 12 residues. Germline V gene sequence: CDR1 SNHLY, CDR2 FYNNEI. V was pared by 8 bases and J by 7 bases, with 12 bases between. The CDR3 DNA is TGTGCCAGCGGGAGGGGCATACAGCCCCAGCATTTT. As protein: CASGRGIQPQHF. The full variable domain, with the rest looked up from reference TRBV2 and TRBJ1-5, is EPEVTQTPSHQVTQMGQEVILRCVPISNHLYFYWYRQILGQKVEFLVSFYNNEISEKSEIFDDQFSVERPDGSNFTLKIRSTKLEDSAMYFCASGRGIQPQHFGDGTRLSIL.

This clonotype was found many times. This rearrangement joins TRBV11-3 to TRBJ2-3; 9 bases agree with TRBD2. The trim removed 4 bases at V and 1 base at J, leaving 12 bases unmatched. CDR3 length: 18 residues. Germline V lookup: CDR1 SGHNT, CDR2 YENEEA. The CDR3 loop reads CASSSRQGSSGGTDTQYF. CDR3 bases: TGTGCCAGCAGCTCACGGCAGGGGTCTAGCGGGGGCACAGATACGCAGTATTTT.

Many counts were recorded for this clonotype. The chain joins TRBV29-1 to TRBJ2-3; TRBD2 aligns across 7 bases. Per the germline V gene, CDR1 is SQVTM and CDR2 is ANQGSEA. J was trimmed by 3 bases and V by 0 bases; bases with no gene match: 6. There are 15 residues in the CDR3. CDR3: CSVEEIQRETDTQYF. CDR3 DNA: TGCAGCGTTGAAGAGATCCAGCGGGAAACAGATACGCAGTATTTT.

In this sample, this clonotype turned up many times. The chain carries TRBV3-1 and TRBJ2-3; D is unresolved. V was shortened by 3 bases and J by 4 bases, with 11 bases between the two germline ends. The CDR3 loop spans 14 amino acids. From germline, CDR1 is LGHDT and CDR2 YNNKEL (reference sequence). The CDR3 DNA sequence: TGTGCCAGCAGCCACCGAGAGGCCGCAGATACGCAGTATTTT. Residues: CASSHREAADTQYF.

This chain joins TRBV5-5 and TRBJ2-1, with 12 bases identical to TRBD2. Germline assignment: CDR1 SGHKS and CDR2 YYEKEE (reference sequence). There are 16 residues in the CDR3. Trimming at V came to 7 bases and at J to 8 bases, leaving 13 bases not matched to a gene. CDR3 bases: TGTGCCAGCTTTAAACTAGCGGGAGGTCAGGGCGATGAGCAGTTCTTC. Residues: CASFKLAGGQGDEQFF. The variable domain in full, completed from reference TRBV5-5 and TRBJ2-1, reads DAGVTQSPTHLIKTRGQQVTLRCSPISGHKSVSWYQQVLGQGPQFIFQYYEKEERGRGNFPDRFSARQFPNYSSELNVNALLLGDSALYLCASFKLAGGQGDEQFFGPGTRLTVL.